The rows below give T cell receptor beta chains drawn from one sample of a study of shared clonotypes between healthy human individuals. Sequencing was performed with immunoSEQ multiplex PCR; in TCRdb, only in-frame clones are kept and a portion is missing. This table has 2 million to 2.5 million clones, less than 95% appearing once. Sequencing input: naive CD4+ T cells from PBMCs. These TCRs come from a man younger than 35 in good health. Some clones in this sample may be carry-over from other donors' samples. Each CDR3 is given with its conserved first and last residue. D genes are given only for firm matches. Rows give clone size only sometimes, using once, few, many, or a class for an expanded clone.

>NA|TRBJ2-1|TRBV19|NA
CASSIGRVGDEQFF
TGTGCCAGTAGTATTGGCAGGGTGGGGGATGAGCAGTTCTTC
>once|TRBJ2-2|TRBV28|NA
CASRPSRTGELFF
TGTGCCAGCAGACCCAGTAGAACCGGGGAGCTGTTTTTT
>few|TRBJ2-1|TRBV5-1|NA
CASSAMGPKGDEQFF
TGCGCCAGCAGCGCTATGGGACCCAAGGGCGATGAGCAGTTCTTC
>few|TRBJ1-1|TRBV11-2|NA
CASSLSALGTEAFF
TGTGCCAGCAGCTTATCAGCGTTGGGCACTGAAGCTTTCTTT
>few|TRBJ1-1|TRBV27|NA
CASSPLTGGEAFF
TGTGCCAGCAGTCCATTGACAGGAGGTGAAGCTTTCTTT
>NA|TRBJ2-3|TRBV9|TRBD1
CASSGYRGGSTDTQYF
TGTGCCAGCAGCGGTTACAGGGGCGGGAGCACAGATACGCAGTATTTT
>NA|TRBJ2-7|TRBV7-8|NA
CASSLSSYEQYF
TGTGCCAGCAGCTTATCTTCCTACGAGCAGTACTTC
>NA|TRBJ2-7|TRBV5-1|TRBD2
CASSLGGSGRADEQYF
TGCGCCAGCAGCTTGGGAGGTAGCGGGAGGGCCGACGAGCAGTACTTC
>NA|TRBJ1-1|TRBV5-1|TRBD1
CASTSTGVNTEAFF
TGCGCCAGCACCTCGACAGGGGTTAACACTGAAGCTTTCTTT
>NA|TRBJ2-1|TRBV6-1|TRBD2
CASSGGLAHSYNEQFF
TGTGCCAGCAGTGGTGGACTAGCTCACTCCTACAATGAGCAGTTCTTC
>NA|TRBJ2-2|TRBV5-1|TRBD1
CASSLAPRQGWTGELFF
TGCGCCAGCAGCTTGGCACCCCGACAGGGTTGGACCGGGGAGCTGTTTTTT
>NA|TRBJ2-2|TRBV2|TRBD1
CASRADRDTGELFF
TGTGCCAGCAGGGCCGACAGGGACACCGGGGAGCTGTTTTTT
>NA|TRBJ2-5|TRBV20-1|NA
CSALGDETQYF
TGCAGTGCCTTAGGGGATGAGACCCAGTACTTC
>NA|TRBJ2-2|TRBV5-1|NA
CASSYGQSGGELFF
TGCGCCAGCAGCTATGGACAGTCCGGCGGGGAGCTGTTTTTT
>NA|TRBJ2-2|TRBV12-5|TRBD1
CASGFLGQSNTGELFF
TGTGCTAGTGGTTTTTTGGGACAGTCGAACACCGGGGAGCTGTTTTTT
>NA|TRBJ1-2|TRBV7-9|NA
CASSPMGTPNYGYTF
TGTGCCAGCAGCCCTATGGGGACCCCGAACTATGGCTACACCTTC
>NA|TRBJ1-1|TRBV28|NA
CASSLPPQGTEAFF
TGTGCCAGCAGTTTACCCCCCCAAGGCACTGAAGCTTTCTTT
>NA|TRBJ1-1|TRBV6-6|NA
CASSSLYTEAFF
TGTGCCAGCAGTTCCCTCTACACTGAAGCTTTCTTT
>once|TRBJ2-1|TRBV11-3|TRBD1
CASSLTGGNEQFF
TGTGCCAGCAGCTTAACAGGGGGCAATGAGCAGTTCTTC
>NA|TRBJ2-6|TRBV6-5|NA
CASSYSRGSGANVLTF
TGTGCCAGCAGTTACTCGCGGGGTAGTGGGGCCAACGTCCTGACTTTC
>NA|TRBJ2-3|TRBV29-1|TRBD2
CSASWGGSEDTQYF
TGCAGCGCCTCCTGGGGGGGGTCGGAAGATACGCAGTATTTT
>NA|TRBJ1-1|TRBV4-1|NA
CASSQDVPENTEAFF
TGCGCCAGCAGCCAAGATGTCCCGGAGAACACTGAAGCTTTCTTT
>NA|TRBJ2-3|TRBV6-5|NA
CASSYSGYTQYF
TGTGCCAGCAGTTACTCGGGATATACGCAGTATTTT
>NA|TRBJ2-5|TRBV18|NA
CASSLNSQETQYF
TGTGCCAGCTCACTAAACTCCCAAGAGACCCAGTACTTC
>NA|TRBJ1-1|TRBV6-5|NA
CASSSWTETEAFF
TGTGCCAGCAGTTCATGGACAGAGACTGAAGCTTTCTTT
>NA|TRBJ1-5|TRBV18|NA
CASSPSRGNQPQHF
TGTGCCAGCTCACCTTCGAGGGGCAATCAGCCCCAGCATTTT
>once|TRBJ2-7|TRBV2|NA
CASEGPNSYEQYF
TGTGCCAGCGAGGGTCCGAACTCCTACGAGCAGTACTTC
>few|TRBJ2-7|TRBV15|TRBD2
CATSRGGLASIYEQYF
TGTGCCACCAGCAGAGGCGGACTAGCGTCGATCTACGAGCAGTACTTC
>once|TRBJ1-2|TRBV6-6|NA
CASRPARDLLGYGYTF
TGTGCCAGCCGCCCAGCCCGGGACCTCTTGGGCTATGGCTACACCTTC
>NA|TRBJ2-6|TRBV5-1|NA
CASSLALDSYISGANVLTF
TGCGCCAGCAGCTTGGCCCTGGACAGCTATATCTCTGGGGCCAACGTCCTGACTTTC
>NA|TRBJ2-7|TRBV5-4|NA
CASSKEGIEYF
TGTGCCAGCAGTAAGGAGGGTATTGAGTACTTC
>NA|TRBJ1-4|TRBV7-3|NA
CASSQHSTNEKLFF
TGTGCCAGCAGCCAGCATTCAACTAATGAAAAACTGTTTTTT
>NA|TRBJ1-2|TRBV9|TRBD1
CASSVDPGGHGYTF
TGTGCCAGCAGCGTAGATCCAGGGGGCCATGGCTACACCTTC
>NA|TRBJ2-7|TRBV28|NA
CASSLPFRGTIYEQYF
TGTGCCAGCAGTTTGCCCTTTCGCGGTACAATCTACGAGCAGTACTTC
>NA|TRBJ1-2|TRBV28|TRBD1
CASSLPGQGGVYTF
TGTGCCAGCAGTTTACCGGGACAGGGGGGTGTCTACACCTTC
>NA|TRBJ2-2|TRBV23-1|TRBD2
CASSPRGVAGGPHTGELFF
TGCGCCAGCAGTCCCCGGGGGGTGGCGGGAGGGCCTCACACCGGGGAGCTGTTTTTT
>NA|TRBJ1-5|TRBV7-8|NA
CASSPGYGVYSNQPQHF
TGTGCCAGCAGCCCCGGGTACGGAGTTTATAGCAATCAGCCCCAGCATTTT
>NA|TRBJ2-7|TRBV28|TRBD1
CASSLRYSRDRSSEQYF
TGTGCCAGCAGTTTGAGATACAGCCGGGACAGATCGTCCGAGCAGTACTTC
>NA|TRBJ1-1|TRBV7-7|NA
CASSPTGRTEAFF
TGTGCCAGCAGCCCAACAGGGCGGACTGAAGCTTTCTTT
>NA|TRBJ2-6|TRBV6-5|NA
CASSSRTGANVLTF
TGTGCCAGCAGTTCGCGTACTGGGGCCAACGTCCTGACTTTC
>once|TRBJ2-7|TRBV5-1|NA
CASSRRQEDGEQYF
TGCGCCAGCAGCAGAAGACAGGAGGACGGCGAGCAGTACTTC
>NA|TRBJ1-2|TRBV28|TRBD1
CASNSIRDRAYGYTF
TGTGCCAGCAACTCTATTCGGGACAGGGCCTATGGCTACACCTTC
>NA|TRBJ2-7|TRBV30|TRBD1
CAWSRPGQGSYEQYF
TGTGCCTGGAGCCGCCCGGGACAGGGCTCCTACGAGCAGTACTTC
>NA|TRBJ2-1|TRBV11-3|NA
CASSDRSGRSYNEQFF
TGTGCCAGCAGCGACCGATCGGGACGGTCCTACAATGAGCAGTTCTTC
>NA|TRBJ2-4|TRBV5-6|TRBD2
CASSLGGIAKNIQYF
TGTGCCAGCAGCCTGGGGGGGATAGCCAAAAACATTCAGTACTTC
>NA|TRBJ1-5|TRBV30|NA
CAWSVRRVRGPQHF
TGTGCCTGGAGTGTACGCCGGGTCAGGGGACCACAGCATTTT
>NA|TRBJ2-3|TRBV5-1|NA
CASSLGARGDTQYF
TGCGCCAGCAGCTTGGGGGCTCGGGGAGATACGCAGTATTTT
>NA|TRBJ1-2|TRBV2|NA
CASRQINYGYTF
TGTGCCAGCAGGCAGATTAACTATGGCTACACCTTC
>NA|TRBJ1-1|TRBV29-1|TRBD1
CSVAQGADTEAFF
TGCAGCGTTGCCCAGGGGGCAGACACTGAAGCTTTCTTT
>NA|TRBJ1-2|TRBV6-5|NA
CASRLTGGYGYTF
TGTGCCAGCAGGCTGACAGGAGGCTATGGCTACACCTTC
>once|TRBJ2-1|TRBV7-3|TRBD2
CASSTRLAVYNEQFF
TGTGCCAGCAGCACTCGACTAGCGGTATACAATGAGCAGTTCTTC
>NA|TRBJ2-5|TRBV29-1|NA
CSVGTVKETQYF
TGCAGCGTTGGGACAGTCAAAGAGACCCAGTACTTC